A selection of T cell receptor beta chains follows, all from one sample in a study of spatial heterogeneity in lung cancer. MiXCR was run by TCRdb on the 5' RACE reads, yielding one entry per CDR3 protein. The sample lists 24,000 or so distinct CDR3 sequences, more than 8% occurring once. This sample comprised lung tumor tissue, obtained at surgery. All receptors come from a male donor with early-stage non-small cell lung cancer. Each CDR3 is given with its conserved first and last residue. A D gene is named only where the DNA matches it firmly. Clone size is shown for a subset of rows, as once, few, many or a class of expanded clone.

v_gene,d_gene,j_gene,abundance,CDR3nt,CDR3aa
TRBV7-9,TRBD1,TRBJ1-6,many,TGTGCCAGCAGCGGGACGACAGGGTATTCTTCACCCCTCCACTTT,CASSGTTGYSSPLHF
TRBV20-1,NA,TRBJ2-5,few,TGCAGTGCTCGGCGGGACACCCAAGAGACCCAGTACTTC,CSARRDTQETQYF
TRBV5-1,NA,TRBJ2-7,many,TGCGCCAGCAGCCAGTTATCCAGCTCCTACGAGCAGTACTTC,CASSQLSSSYEQYF
TRBV10-3,TRBD2,TRBJ2-3,NA,TGTGCCATCAGTCTTAGCGGGACTTGGACAGATACGCAGTATTTT,CAISLSGTWTDTQYF
TRBV4-3,TRBD2,TRBJ2-3,many,TGCGCCAGCAGCCAATTAGTGGCGGGAGGTCCGGATACGCAGTATTTT,CASSQLVAGGPDTQYF
TRBV6-5,TRBD2,TRBJ2-7,many,TGTGCCAGCGGGGGACTAGCCGCCAGCTCCTACGAGCAGTACTTC,CASGGLAASSYEQYF
TRBV27,NA,TRBJ1-1,many,TGTGCCAGCAGTTTATATCACCTGGAGGGCCCGGGATGGATGAACACTGAAGCTTTCTTT,CASSLYHLEGPGWMNTEAFF
TRBV6-6,NA,TRBJ1-1,many,TGTGCCAGCAGTTCCACATTAGCGGGGGACACTGAAGCTTTCTTT,CASSSTLAGDTEAFF
TRBV7-2,NA,TRBJ2-7,few,TGTGCCAGCAGCTTAGCCCAGGGACTCTCCTACGAGCAGTACTTC,CASSLAQGLSYEQYF
TRBV5-1,TRBD2,TRBJ2-3,few,TGCGCCAGCAGCCCGACTAGCGGGGGGCCTAATACGCAGTATTTT,CASSPTSGGPNTQYF
TRBV7-2,NA,TRBJ2-5,few,TGTGCCAGCAGCGACCTCCCCGGCAGTCAAGAGACCCAGTACTTC,CASSDLPGSQETQYF
TRBV5-1,NA,TRBJ2-1,many,TGCGCCAGCAGGGATAGCGGAAATTACAATGAGCAGTTCTTC,CASRDSGNYNEQFF
TRBV28,NA,TRBJ2-7,many,TGTGCCAGCACTCCCAGCGGGCAGACTAAACCCTCCTACGAGCAGTACTTC,CASTPSGQTKPSYEQYF
TRBV5-1,NA,TRBJ2-7,NA,TGCGCCAGCAGCTTACAGGTCAGCTCCTACGAGCAGTACTTC,CASSLQVSSYEQYF
TRBV6-2/TRBV6-3,TRBD2,TRBJ2-1,NA,TGTGCCACCTCCCCCCGACTAGCCGGCGATGAGCAGTTCTTC,CATSPRLAGDEQFF